The T cell receptor (beta chain) under discussion was sequenced for a study of blood T cells in healthy people across ages. The V segment lost 3 bases and the J segment 6 bases; nucleotides outside the gene matches: 8. This CDR3 spans 16 amino acids. Germline assignment: CDR1 SGDLS and CDR2 YYNGEE. Then a second PCR, running about 6 to 12 cycles, was carried out with a sample-barcoded 5' primer and a J-beta primer mix. Every cDNA molecule bore a tag from a template-switch adaptor containing 12 random nucleotides. MiXCR was run by TCRdb on the 5' RACE reads, yielding one entry per CDR3 protein. The sample has more than 1,400,000 distinct CDR3 sequences; around 42% are singletons. With respect to this clonotype: Its cognate antigen is unknown.

Study results and caveats: Across the age range, TCR beta diversity per million T cells fell in a roughly linear way.

Sequenced material: blood. This sequence originates from a woman in her late teens or twenties in good health. The chain joins TRBV9 to TRBJ2-3; 12 nucleotides line up with TRBD2. The CDR3 bases are TGTGCCAGCAGCGCCGGACTAGCGGGGATGTGGGATACGCAGTATTTT. It is translated as CASSAGLAGMWDTQYF.